This T cell receptor (beta chain) appears in the sequencing data of a study of T cell changes during pregnancy in multiple sclerosis. Libraries were prepared by immunoSEQ multiplex PCR; TCRdb keeps only in-frame clonotypes and omits some of them. The sample has under 110,000 clones, just under 95% seen once. The sequence derives from a female donor with multiple sclerosis, enrolled in a pregnancy study. The sample here was peripheral blood, taken after pregnancy.

In DNA, the CDR3 is TGCGCCAGCAGCCCTAGCGGGGGGGCAGCCTACAATGAGCAGTTCTTC. Translation gives CASSPSGGAAYNEQFF. This chain links TRBV5-1 with TRBJ2-1, with 12 bases matching TRBD2. The CDR3 length is 16 residues. V shed 4 bases, J shed 2 bases, and the junction held 4 bases outside the gene matches. The germline CDR1 and CDR2 sequences are SGHRS and YFSETQ.